This T cell receptor (beta chain) was documented in a study of PD-1 blockade in classical Hodgkin lymphoma. CDR3 length: 13 residues. Germline V CDR1 and CDR2: SGDLS, YYNGEE. The germline V and J ends were trimmed by 5 bases and 4 bases, with 10 bases remaining between them. This clone appeared many times. Its target is unknown. Findings and limits, study-wide: Baseline diversity was lower in partial responders and progressors than complete responders. Patients who initiated nivolumab within 1 year of ASCT were excluded. Baseline TCR diversity was reportedly lower in newly diagnosed patients than healthy donors.

This sample's time point: cycle 4 day 1 (C4D1), after more than five weeks of nivolumab. Every patient had relapsed following autologous stem cell transplantation, and cohorts differed in brentuximab vedotin exposure. Under best response, outcomes were complete response, partial response or progressive disease. Assay: immunoSEQ multiplex PCR; the TCRdb copy retains only in-frame clones and omits some. The table shows about 96,000 clones, with under 95% occurring only once. This receptor was obtained from a human donor with classical Hodgkin lymphoma. The sample here was peripheral blood mononuclear cells (PBMCs), taken before the fourth cycle of nivolumab. The V and J genes are TRBV9 and TRBJ1-3; D is unclear. CDR3 in amino acids: CASSLGPGNTIYF. DNA for the CDR3: TGTGCCAGCAGTTTAGGACCCGGAAACACCATATATTTT.